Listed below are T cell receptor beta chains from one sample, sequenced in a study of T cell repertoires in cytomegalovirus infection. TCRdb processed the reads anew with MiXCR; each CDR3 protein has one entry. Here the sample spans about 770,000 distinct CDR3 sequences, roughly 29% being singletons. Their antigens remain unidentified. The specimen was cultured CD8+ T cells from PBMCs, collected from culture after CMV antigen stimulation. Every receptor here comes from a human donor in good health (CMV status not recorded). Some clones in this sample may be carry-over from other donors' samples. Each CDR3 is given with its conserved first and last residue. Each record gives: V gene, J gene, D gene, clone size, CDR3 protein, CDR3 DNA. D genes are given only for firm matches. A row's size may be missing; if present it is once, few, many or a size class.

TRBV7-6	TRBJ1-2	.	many	CASSPEAGAEDGYTF	TGTGCCAGCAGCCCCGAGGCAGGGGCCGAGGACGGCTACACCTTC
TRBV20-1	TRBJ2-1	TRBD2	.	CSARDGGGLYNEQFF	TGCAGTGCTAGGGATGGCGGGGGGTTGTACAATGAGCAGTTCTTC
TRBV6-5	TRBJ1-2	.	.	CASSYSRDAYGYTF	TGTGCCAGCAGTTACTCAAGGGACGCTTACGGCTACACCTTC
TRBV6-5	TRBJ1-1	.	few	CASSSLRGNTEAFF	TGTGCCAGCAGTTCCCTGCGGGGCAACACTGAAGCTTTCTTT
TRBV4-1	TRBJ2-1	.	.	CASSQGLVLNNEQFF	TGCGCCAGCAGCCAAGGACTAGTTTTAAACAATGAGCAGTTCTTC
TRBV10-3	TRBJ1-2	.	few	CAISEGQSPPGYTF	TGTGCCATCAGTGAGGGACAGTCTCCTCCTGGCTACACCTTC
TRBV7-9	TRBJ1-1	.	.	CASTPSPSLGEAFF	TGTGCCAGCACCCCGTCCCCCTCTTTGGGTGAAGCTTTCTTT
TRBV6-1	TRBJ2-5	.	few	CASRSREQETQYF	TGTGCCAGCAGATCACGGGAACAAGAGACCCAGTACTTC
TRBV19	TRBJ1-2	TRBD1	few	CASSIPRDRGLYGYTF	TGTGCCAGTAGTATCCCCCGGGACAGGGGATTATATGGCTACACCTTC
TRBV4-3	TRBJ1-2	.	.	CASSQDLAGGYTF	TGCGCCAGCAGCCAAGATCTTGCGGGGGGCTACACCTTC
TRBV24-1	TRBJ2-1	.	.	CATSDFRQGLSYNEQFF	TGTGCCACCAGTGATTTTAGGCAGGGGCTTTCCTACAATGAGCAGTTCTTC
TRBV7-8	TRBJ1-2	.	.	CASSLGVKGSGSGYTF	TGTGCCAGCAGCTTAGGGGTAAAGGGCTCGGGGAGTGGCTACACCTTC
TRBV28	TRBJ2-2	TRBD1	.	CASSSSGGQGLVGELFF	TGTGCCAGCAGTTCCTCTGGGGGACAGGGTTTGGTCGGGGAGCTGTTTTTT
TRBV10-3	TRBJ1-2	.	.	CAISGFESQEHGYTF	TGTGCCATCAGTGGATTCGAAAGTCAGGAGCATGGCTACACCTTC
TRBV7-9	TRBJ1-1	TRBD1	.	CASSFIRDRLNTEAFF	TGTGCCAGCAGCTTCATCCGGGACAGGCTTAACACTGAAGCTTTCTTT
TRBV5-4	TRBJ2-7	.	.	CASSPTQGGLYEQYF	TGTGCCAGCAGCCCTACTCAGGGGGGGCTCTACGAGCAGTACTTC
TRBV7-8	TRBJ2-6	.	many	CASSSREGAPGANVLTF	TGTGCCAGCAGCTCGAGGGAGGGGGCGCCTGGGGCCAACGTCCTGACTTTC
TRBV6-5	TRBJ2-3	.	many	CASSYGGPTDTQYF	TGTGCCAGCAGTTACGGGGGCCCCACAGATACGCAGTATTTT
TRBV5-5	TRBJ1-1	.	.	CASSLVEGRILGNTEAFF	TGTGCCAGCAGCTTGGTGGAGGGGAGAATTTTAGGGAACACTGAAGCTTTCTTT
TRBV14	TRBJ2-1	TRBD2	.	CASSQDFSGTSGGHEQFF	TGTGCCAGCAGCCAAGATTTTTCAGGGACTAGCGGGGGGCATGAGCAGTTCTTC
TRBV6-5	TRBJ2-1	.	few	CASSYGSGGEQFF	TGTGCCAGCAGTTACGGCTCTGGGGGTGAGCAGTTCTTC
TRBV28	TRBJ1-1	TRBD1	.	CASSSWETGLRMNTEAFF	TGTGCCAGCAGTTCATGGGAGACAGGGCTAAGGATGAACACTGAAGCTTTCTTT
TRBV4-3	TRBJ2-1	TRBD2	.	CASSQAGRGVVYNEQFF	TGCGCCAGCAGCCAAGCCGGGCGGGGGGTCGTGTACAATGAGCAGTTCTTC
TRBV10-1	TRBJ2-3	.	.	CASSEEPGVSTDTQYF	TGCGCCAGCAGTGAGGAGCCGGGGGTAAGCACAGATACGCAGTATTTT
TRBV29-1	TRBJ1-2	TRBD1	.	CSVEDRGDRGYGYTF	TGCAGCGTTGAAGATCGAGGGGACAGGGGCTATGGCTACACCTTC
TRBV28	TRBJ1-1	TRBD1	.	CASTNRGYGTEAFF	TGTGCCAGCACCAACAGGGGGTACGGGACTGAAGCTTTCTTT
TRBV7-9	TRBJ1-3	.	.	CASSSTAGNTIYF	TGTGCCAGCAGCTCGACAGCCGGAAACACCATATATTTT
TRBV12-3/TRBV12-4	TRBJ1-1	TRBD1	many	CASSGDRRNTEAFF	TGTGCCAGCAGTGGGGACAGGAGAAACACTGAAGCTTTCTTT
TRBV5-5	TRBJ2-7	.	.	CASSGSGTPDPYEQYF	TGTGCCAGCAGCGGCTCCGGGACACCCGATCCCTACGAGCAGTACTTC
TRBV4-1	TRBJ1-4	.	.	CASSQGQVNNEKLFF	TGCGCCAGCAGCCAAGGACAGGTCAATAATGAAAAACTGTTTTTT
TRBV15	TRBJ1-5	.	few	CATSRGQHNQPQHF	TGTGCCACCAGCAGAGGACAGCACAATCAGCCCCAGCATTTT
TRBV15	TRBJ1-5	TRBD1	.	CATSRDSSNQPQHF	TGTGCCACCAGCCGGGACAGCTCAAATCAGCCCCAGCATTTT
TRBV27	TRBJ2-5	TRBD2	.	CASSNSGGLGETQYF	TGTGCCAGCAGTAATAGCGGGGGGCTGGGAGAGACCCAGTACTTC
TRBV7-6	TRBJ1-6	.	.	CASRPLEGGNNALHF	TGTGCCAGCAGACCCCTCGAGGGGGGCAATAATGCCCTCCACTTT
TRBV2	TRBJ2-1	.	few	CASSERSGYPYNEQFF	TGTGCCAGCAGTGAAAGATCAGGGTATCCCTACAATGAGCAGTTCTTC
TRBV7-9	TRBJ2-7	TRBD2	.	CASSFSGVYEQYF	TGTGCCAGCAGCTTTAGCGGGGTTTACGAGCAGTACTTC
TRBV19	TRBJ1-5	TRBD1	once	CASKWTGEGGNQPQHF	TGTGCCAGTAAGTGGACAGGGGAAGGTGGCAATCAGCCCCAGCATTTT
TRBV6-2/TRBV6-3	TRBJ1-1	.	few	CASSYGPTEAFF	TGTGCCAGCAGTTACGGACCCACTGAAGCTTTCTTT
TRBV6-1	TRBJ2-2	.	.	CAVPGHNLPGELFF	TGTGCCGTACCGGGACACAATCTCCCCGGGGAGCTGTTTTTT
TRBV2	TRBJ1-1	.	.	CASLGYDTEAFF	TGTGCCAGCTTGGGGTATGACACTGAAGCTTTCTTT
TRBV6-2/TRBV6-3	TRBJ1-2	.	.	CASSYGNGGISNGYTF	TGTGCCAGCAGTTACGGGAACGGGGGAATATCGAATGGCTACACCTTC
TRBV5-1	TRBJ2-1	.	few	CASSLAPSSYNEQFF	TGCGCCAGCAGCTTGGCCCCGAGCTCCTACAATGAGCAGTTCTTC
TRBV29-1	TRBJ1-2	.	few	CSVALSSNYGYTF	TGCAGCGTTGCCCTCAGCTCTAACTATGGCTACACCTTC
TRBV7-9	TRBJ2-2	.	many	CASSLVPADIGELFF	TGTGCCAGCAGCTTAGTCCCCGCCGATATTGGGGAGCTGTTTTTT
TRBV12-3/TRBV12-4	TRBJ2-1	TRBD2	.	CASRLPLAGGASYNEQFF	TGTGCCAGCAGGCTCCCCTTAGCGGGGGGGGCCTCCTACAATGAGCAGTTCTTC
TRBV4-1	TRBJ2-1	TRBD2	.	CASSQGERESSYNEQFF	TGCGCCAGCAGCCAAGGGGAGCGGGAAAGCTCCTACAATGAGCAGTTCTTC